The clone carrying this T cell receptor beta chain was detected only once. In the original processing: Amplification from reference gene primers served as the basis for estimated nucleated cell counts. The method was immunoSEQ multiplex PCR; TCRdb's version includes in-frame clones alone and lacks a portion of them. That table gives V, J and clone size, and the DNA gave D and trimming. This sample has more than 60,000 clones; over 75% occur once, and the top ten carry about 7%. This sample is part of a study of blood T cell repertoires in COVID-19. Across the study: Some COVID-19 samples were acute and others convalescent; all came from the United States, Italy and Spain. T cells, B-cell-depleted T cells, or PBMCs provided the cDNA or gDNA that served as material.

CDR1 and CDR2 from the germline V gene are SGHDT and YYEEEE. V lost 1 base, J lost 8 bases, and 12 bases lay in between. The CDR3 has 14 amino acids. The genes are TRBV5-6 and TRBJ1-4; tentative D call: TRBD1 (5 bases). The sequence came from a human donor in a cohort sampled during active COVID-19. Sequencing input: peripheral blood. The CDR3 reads CASSLKGFGEKLFF. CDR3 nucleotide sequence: TGTGCCAGCAGCTTGAAGGGGTTTGGCGAAAAACTGTTTTTT.